This T cell receptor (beta chain) stems from a study of blood T cell repertoires in COVID-19. Study summary: PBMCs, B-cell-depleted T cells, or T cells provided the cDNA or gDNA that made up the material.

Some clones are missing from TCRdb's copy, which holds only in-frame ones; the method was immunoSEQ multiplex PCR. Of hundreds of thousands of clones detected, approximately 90% appear once; the ten largest clones hold under 2.5%. Trimming took 5 bases from V and 9 from J; bases not matched to a gene: 7. The CDR3 is 14 amino acids. Germline CDR1 and CDR2: MNHEY and SMNVEV (reference sequence). This clone is a singleton in its sample. The chain employs TRBV27 and TRBJ1-6; 7 bases match TRBD1. This TCR was recovered from a woman between 40 and 50 years old who had recovered from COVID-19. The material sequenced was peripheral blood. This CDR3 reads CASSLAGGFSPLHF. CDR3 coding DNA: TGTGCCAGCAGTCTCGCAGGGGGTTTTTCACCCCTCCACTTT.